This TCR beta chain was captured in a study of blood T cell repertoires in COVID-19. Background on the study: In each case, the material was cDNA or gDNA derived from T cells, B-cell-depleted T cells, or PBMCs.

In the authors' methods: Estimation of nucleated cell counts was performed using reference gene primer amplification. Assay used: immunoSEQ multiplex PCR; TCRdb lists only in-frame clones, some missing. Clonal size and the V and J genes are those of that table, whereas D and trimming came from the DNA. The top ten hold less than 10% of the sample, which has about 180,000 clones, 75% to 90% seen once. Enrolment of Seattle patients took place during active infection, and they were followed longitudinally. This CDR3 contains 17 residues. Trimming took 4 bases from V and 6 from J; bases not matched to a gene: 13. Germline V gene lookup returns CDR1 SGDLS and CDR2 YYNGEE.

The sample was peripheral blood. This sequence joins TRBV9 and TRBJ2-1, with 10 bases matching TRBD2. The sequence was obtained from a woman aged 70-85 years with COVID-19, enrolled during active disease. CDR3 in amino acids: CASSSRTSGNRGNEQFF. CDR3 DNA: TGTGCCAGCAGCTCTAGGACTAGCGGAAATCGGGGCAATGAGCAGTTCTTC.